This TCR beta chain was identified in a study of chemoradiotherapy in HPV16-positive cancers. V dropped 0 bases and J dropped 5; count of bases not matched to a gene: 5. The CDR3 has 18 amino acids. The germline V gene encodes CDR1 KGHSH and CDR2 LQKENI. Here immunoSEQ multiplex PCR was the method, and the copy in TCRdb shows in-frame clones only, minus some. This table has roughly 23,000 clones, more than 90% appearing once. The TCR originated in a human donor with HPV-associated anogenital cancer. Sequencing used blood, obtained from a patient who underwent chemoradiotherapy. The chain combines TRBV18 with TRBJ2-2, with TRBD2 matching 14 bases. This CDR3 is CASSPPGLAGEGTGELFF. The CDR3 nucleotides read TGTGCCAGCTCACCACCGGGACTAGCGGGAGAGGGGACCGGGGAGCTGTTTTTT.